The 15 T cell receptor beta chains in this list originate from one sample, sequenced in a study of T cells in tuberculosis. Assay: immunoSEQ multiplex PCR; the TCRdb copy retains only in-frame clones and omits some. The sample includes some 29,000 clones, around 87% of them seen just once. The material sequenced was PBMCs. All receptors derive from a donor aged 10-29 years with latent tuberculosis or without tuberculosis infection.

The chain employs TRBV4-3 and TRBJ1-4, with 9 bases lining up with TRBD1. This CDR3 has 18 amino acids. Germline CDR1 and CDR2: LGHNA and YSLEER. The J segment lost 3 bases and the V segment lost 3 bases, leaving 11 bases of the junction unmatched. CDR3 region: CASSHAVPGQGPNEKLFF. In DNA, the CDR3 is TGCGCCAGCAGCCACGCCGTCCCGGGACAGGGTCCTAATGAAAAACTGTTTTTT.

J is TRBJ2-1 and V is TRBV19, with D unclear. Germline V lookup: CDR1 LNHDA, CDR2 SQIVND (reference sequence). This CDR3 has 15 amino acids. Trimming left V 3 bases short and J 5 bases short, with 14 bases between. This CDR3 reads CASSITGSSHNEQFF. CDR3 nucleotide sequence: TGTGCCAGTAGTATTACGGGTTCTTCGCACAATGAGCAGTTCTTC.

This clone was detected a few times. This sequence joins TRBV9 and TRBJ2-5; TRBD2 matches at 8 bases. CDR3 size: 16 residues. In germline, CDR1 is SGDLS, CDR2 YYNGEE. V was clipped by 4 bases and J by 4 bases; unmatched bases: 12. The CDR3 reads CASSPRNSGERETQYF. The CDR3 DNA is TGTGCCAGCAGCCCCAGAAATAGCGGGGAAAGAGAGACCCAGTACTTC.

This clone came up a few times. This chain connects TRBV7-9 to TRBJ2-1, with D maybe TRBD1 (6 bases). This CDR3 is built from 15 residues. The germline V and J ends were trimmed by 2 bases and 4 bases, with 12 bases remaining between them. Germline V gene data show CDR1 as SEHNR and CDR2 as FQNEAQ (reference sequence). In DNA form, the CDR3 reads TGTGCCAGCAGCTTAAGGCCTACAGGGTACAATGAGCAGTTCTTC. It yields the protein CASSLRPTGYNEQFF. The complete variable domain, with remaining parts taken from reference TRBV7-9 and TRBJ2-1, reads DTGVSQNPRHKITKRGQNVTFRCDPISEHNRLYWYRQTLGQGPEFLTYFQNEAQLEKSRLLSDRFSAERPKGSFSTLEIQRTEQGDSAMYLCASSLRPTGYNEQFFGPGTRLTVL.

The DNA of the CDR3 is TGTGCCAGCAGCTATTGGACAGGCCGGAGGGACACTGAAGCTTTCTTT. Its translation is CASSYWTGRRDTEAFF. The rearrangement links TRBV5-6 to TRBJ1-1; TRBD1 matches at 7 bases. The CDR3 covers 16 residues. The V segment lost 3 bases and the J segment 3 bases; nucleotides outside the gene matches: 11. CDR1 is SGHDT and CDR2 is YYEEEE in the germline V gene.

J is TRBJ2-3 and V is TRBV29-1, with 9 bases aligning to TRBD2. With 8 bases clipped from V and 3 bases from J, the junction kept 9 bases outside the gene matches. Germline V CDR1 and CDR2: SQVTM, ANQGSEA. The CDR3 runs to 14 residues. CDR3 sequence: CSYNSGGLTDTQYF. CDR3 in DNA: TGCAGCTACAATAGCGGGGGCCTTACAGATACGCAGTATTTT.

The chain joins TRBV27 to TRBJ2-4; TRBD1 agrees at 7 bases. Germline V gives CDR1 MNHEY, CDR2 SMNVEV (reference sequence). The length of the CDR3 is 15 residues. Trimming removed 5 bases from V and 0 bases from J; junction bases left unmatched: 4. This CDR3 reads CASSIGTAAKNIQYF. CDR3 bases: TGTGCCAGCAGTATTGGGACAGCAGCCAAAAACATTCAGTACTTC.

V gene TRBV7-2 combines with J gene TRBJ1-1; the D gene is possibly TRBD1 (5 bases). Germline CDR1 SGHTA, CDR2 FQGNSA. The V and J ends lost 5 bases and 8 bases respectively, with 15 bases between them. CDR3 size: 13 residues. The CDR3 sequence is CASSITPGVEAFF. The CDR3 coding sequence is TGTGCCAGCAGCATCACCCCGGGGGTAGAAGCTTTCTTT.

This chain connects TRBV6-5 to TRBJ1-1; D is uncertain. In germline, CDR1 is MNHEY, CDR2 SVGAGI. V lost 0 bases to trimming and J lost 2 bases, with 10 bases between them. The CDR3 consists of 15 residues. CDR3: CASSYSILGNTEAFF. Here the CDR3 DNA reads TGTGCCAGCAGTTACTCGATTTTGGGCAACACTGAAGCTTTCTTT.

The chain joins TRBV15 to TRBJ1-4; a possible D gene is TRBD1 (6 bases). V was clipped by 0 bases and J by 7 bases, with 15 bases between them. Germline V gene sequence: CDR1 LNHNV, CDR2 YYDKDF (reference sequence). The length of the CDR3 is 16 residues. In nucleotides, the CDR3 is TGTGCCACCAGCAGAGATCTCCTAGGGGGTAGTGAAAAACTGTTTTTT. Amino acids: CATSRDLLGGSEKLFF.

V is TRBV7-2 and J is TRBJ2-5; 13 bases fit TRBD2. Looked up from germline, CDR1 is SGHTA and CDR2 is FQGNSA. The V segment lost 0 bases and the J segment 5 bases; nucleotides outside the gene matches: 6. This CDR3 is 17 amino acids long. The CDR3 reads CASSLATTSGGSETQYF. CDR3 coding DNA: TGTGCCAGCAGCTTAGCTACGACTAGCGGGGGGTCGGAGACCCAGTACTTC. Filled out from reference TRBV7-2 and TRBJ2-5, the complete variable domain reads GAGVSQSPSNKVTEKGKDVELRCDPISGHTALYWYRQSLGQGLEFLIYFQGNSAPDKSGLPSDRFSAERTGGSVSTLTIQRTQQEDSAVYLCASSLATTSGGSETQYFGPGTRLLVL.

The CDR3, as DNA: TGTGCCAGCAGTCCTCGACAGGGGAACTACGAGCAGTACTTC. Amino acid sequence: CASSPRQGNYEQYF. The V gene is TRBV2, the J gene TRBJ2-7; the match to TRBD1 covers 8 bases. CDR1 is SNHLY, CDR2 FYNNEI, per germline. V lost 5 bases, J lost 3 bases, and 6 bases stayed unmatched. The CDR3 sequence is 14 residues long.

DNA of the CDR3: TGTGCCAGCCAGGACACTGGGGCCAACGTCCTGACTTTC. It translates to CASQDTGANVLTF. The V gene is TRBV18, the J gene TRBJ2-6, with D possibly matching TRBD1 (5 bases). CDR1 is KGHSH and CDR2 is LQKENI in the germline V gene. The CDR3 loop spans 13 amino acids. V was clipped by 8 bases and J by 2 bases, with 7 bases between them.

The V and J genes are TRBV9 and TRBJ2-1; no definite D call. This CDR3 comprises 16 residues. Germline V gene lookup returns CDR1 SGDLS and CDR2 YYNGEE. The V end lost 4 bases, the J end lost 0 bases, and 14 bases lay between the germline ends. The chain's CDR3 is CASSPTDSTSYNEQFF. CDR3 nucleotide sequence: TGTGCCAGCAGCCCTACCGACTCGACCTCCTACAATGAGCAGTTCTTC.

This clone was picked up one time. The chain is built from TRBV28 and TRBJ1-6, with 8 positions matching TRBD1. The V and J ends lost 6 bases and 10 bases, in that order; junction bases with no gene match: 8. CDR3 size: 14 residues. The V gene's germline CDR1 is MDHEN and CDR2 SYDVKM. The CDR3: CASRTGEGRSPLHF. The CDR3 region has the DNA TGTGCCAGCAGGACAGGGGAGGGAAGGTCACCCCTCCACTTT.